Here is one T cell receptor beta chain with its context. Antigen: not known. Clones were sequenced by immunoSEQ multiplex PCR, and TCRdb holds only the in-frame ones, with some missing. The sample includes tens of thousands of clones, about nine tenths seen only once; the top ten take about 0.2%. The data are from a study of monozygotic twins with cystic fibrosis. Broader study findings: Co-twins had the most similar V usage for 13 of 16 pairs, J for 8.

V shed 1 base and J shed 3 bases, with 10 bases lying between them. This CDR3 region has 14 residues. Per germline, CDR1 SGHVS and CDR2 FQNEAQ. The rearrangement links TRBV7-8 to TRBJ2-7, with D perhaps TRBD2 (7 bases). The sequenced material came from blood. The TCR sequence derives from a boy younger than 10 with cystic fibrosis. The DNA of the CDR3 is TGTGCCAGCAGCTTAGGGGAGGGGGGCTACGAGCAGTACTTC. The encoded protein is CASSLGEGGYEQYF.